This TCR beta chain emerged from a study of technical replicates of blood from four donors. Libraries were prepared by immunoSEQ multiplex PCR; TCRdb keeps only in-frame clonotypes and omits some of them. Counted here are some 77,000 clones, 95% to 98% occurring once; the ten biggest clones make up roughly 0.34%. CDR1 and CDR2 from the germline V gene are MGHRA and YSYEKL. With 6 bases clipped from V and 6 bases from J, the junction kept 9 bases outside the gene matches. The CDR3 runs 14 residues. This chain joins TRBV4-1 and TRBJ2-7; 9 bases align to TRBD1. This receptor was taken from a human donor in good health. Sequenced sample: T cells isolated from PBMCs. DNA of the CDR3: TGCGCCAGCAGGCGGACAGGGGTCTTGGGCGAGCAGTACTTC. The encoded protein is CASRRTGVLGEQYF.